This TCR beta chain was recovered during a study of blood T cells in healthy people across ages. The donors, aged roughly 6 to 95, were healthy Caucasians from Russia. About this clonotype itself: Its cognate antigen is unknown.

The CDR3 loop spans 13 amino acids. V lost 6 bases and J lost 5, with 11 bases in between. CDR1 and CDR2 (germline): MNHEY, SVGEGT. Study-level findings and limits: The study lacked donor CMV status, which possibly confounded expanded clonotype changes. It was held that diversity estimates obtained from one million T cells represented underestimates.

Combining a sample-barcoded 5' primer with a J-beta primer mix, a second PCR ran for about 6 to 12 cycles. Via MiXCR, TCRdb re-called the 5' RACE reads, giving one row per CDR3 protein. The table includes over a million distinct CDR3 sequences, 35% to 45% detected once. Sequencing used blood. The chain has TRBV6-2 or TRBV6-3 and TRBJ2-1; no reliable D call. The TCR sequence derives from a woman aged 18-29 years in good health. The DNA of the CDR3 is TGTGCCAGCAGGGTAGGGATCCACAATGAGCAGTTCTTC. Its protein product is CASRVGIHNEQFF.